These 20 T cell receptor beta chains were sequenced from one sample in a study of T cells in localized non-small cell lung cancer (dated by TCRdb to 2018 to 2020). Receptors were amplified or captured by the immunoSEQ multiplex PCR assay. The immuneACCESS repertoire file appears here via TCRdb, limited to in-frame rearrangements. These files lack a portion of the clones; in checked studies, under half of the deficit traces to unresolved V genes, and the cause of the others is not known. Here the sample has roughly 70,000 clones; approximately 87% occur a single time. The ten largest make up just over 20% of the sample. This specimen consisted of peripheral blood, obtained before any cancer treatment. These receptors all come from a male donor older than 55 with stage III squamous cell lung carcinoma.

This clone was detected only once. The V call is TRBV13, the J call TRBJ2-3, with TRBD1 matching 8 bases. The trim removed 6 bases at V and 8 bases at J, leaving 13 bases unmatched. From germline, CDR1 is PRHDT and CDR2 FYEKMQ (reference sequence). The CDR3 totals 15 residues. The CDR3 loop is CASSPGTGSLGTQYF. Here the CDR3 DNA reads TGTGCCAGCAGTCCCGGGACAGGTAGCCTCGGTACGCAGTATTTT.

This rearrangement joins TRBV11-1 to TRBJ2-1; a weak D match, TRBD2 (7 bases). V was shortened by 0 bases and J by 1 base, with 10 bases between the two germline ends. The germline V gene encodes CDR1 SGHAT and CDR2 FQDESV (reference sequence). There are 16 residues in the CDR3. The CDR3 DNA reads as TGTGCCAGCAGCTTAGCCGAGGGGGGGTCCTACAATGAGCAGTTCTTC. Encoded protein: CASSLAEGGSYNEQFF.

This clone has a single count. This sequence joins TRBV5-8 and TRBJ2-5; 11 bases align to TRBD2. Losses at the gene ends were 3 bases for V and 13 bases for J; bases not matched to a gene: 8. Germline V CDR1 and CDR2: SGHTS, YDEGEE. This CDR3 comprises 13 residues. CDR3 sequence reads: CASSSLAGGPVYF. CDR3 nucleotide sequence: TGTGCCAGCAGCTCCTTAGCGGGGGGGCCTGTGTACTTC. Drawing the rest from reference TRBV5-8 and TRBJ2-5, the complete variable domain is EAGVTQSPTHLIKTRGQQATLRCSPISGHTSVYWYQQALGLGLQFLLWYDEGEERNRGNFPPRFSGRQFPNYSSELNVNALELEDSALYLCASSSLAGGPVYFGPGTRLLVL.

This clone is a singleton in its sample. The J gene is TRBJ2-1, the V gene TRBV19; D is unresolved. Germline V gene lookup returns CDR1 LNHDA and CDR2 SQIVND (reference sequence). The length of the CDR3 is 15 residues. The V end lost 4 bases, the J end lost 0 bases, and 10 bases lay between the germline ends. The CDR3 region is CASSTSLASYNEQFF. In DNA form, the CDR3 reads TGTGCCAGTAGTACCTCGTTGGCCTCCTACAATGAGCAGTTCTTC.

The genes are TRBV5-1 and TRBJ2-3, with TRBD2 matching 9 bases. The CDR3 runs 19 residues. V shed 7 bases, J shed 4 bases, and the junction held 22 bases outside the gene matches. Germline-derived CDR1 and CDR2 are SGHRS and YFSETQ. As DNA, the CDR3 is TGCGCCAGCCCCGATTACGGGGCGGGGGGGCATTTGAGGGCAGATACGCAGTATTTT. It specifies CASPDYGAGGHLRADTQYF.

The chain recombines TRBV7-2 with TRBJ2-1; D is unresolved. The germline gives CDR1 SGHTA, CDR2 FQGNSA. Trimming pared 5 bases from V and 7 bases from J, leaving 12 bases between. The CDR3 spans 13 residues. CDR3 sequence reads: CASSALGLNEQFF. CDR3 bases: TGTGCCAGCAGCGCCTTAGGCCTAAATGAGCAGTTCTTC.

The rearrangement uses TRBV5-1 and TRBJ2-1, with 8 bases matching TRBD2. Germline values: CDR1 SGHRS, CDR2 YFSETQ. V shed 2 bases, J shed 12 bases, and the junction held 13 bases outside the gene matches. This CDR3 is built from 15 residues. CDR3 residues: CASSLELAAAPGQFF. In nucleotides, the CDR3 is TGCGCCAGCAGCTTAGAACTAGCGGCGGCTCCAGGGCAGTTCTTC.

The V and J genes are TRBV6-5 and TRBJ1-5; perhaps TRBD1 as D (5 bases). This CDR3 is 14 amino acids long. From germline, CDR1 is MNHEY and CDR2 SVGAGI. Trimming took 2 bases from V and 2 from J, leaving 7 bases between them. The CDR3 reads CASSYTQGNQPQHF. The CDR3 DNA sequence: TGTGCCAGCAGTTACACACAGGGCAATCAGCCCCAGCATTTT.

CDR3 region: CASSTGGNEKLFF. CDR3 DNA sequence: TGTGCCAGTAGTACCGGGGGGAACGAAAAACTGTTTTTT. The chain uses TRBV19 and TRBJ1-4, with a weak D call TRBD1 (5 bases). The CDR3 loop spans 13 amino acids. CDR1 and CDR2 (germline): LNHDA, SQIVND (reference sequence). V lost 4 bases and J lost 8, with 11 bases in between.

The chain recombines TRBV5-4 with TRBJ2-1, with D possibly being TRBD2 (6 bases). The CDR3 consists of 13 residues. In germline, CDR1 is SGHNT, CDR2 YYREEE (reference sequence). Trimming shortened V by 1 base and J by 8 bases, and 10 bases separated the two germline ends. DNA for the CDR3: TGTGCCAGCAGCTTGACCAGGGACTATGAGCAGTTCTTC. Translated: CASSLTRDYEQFF.

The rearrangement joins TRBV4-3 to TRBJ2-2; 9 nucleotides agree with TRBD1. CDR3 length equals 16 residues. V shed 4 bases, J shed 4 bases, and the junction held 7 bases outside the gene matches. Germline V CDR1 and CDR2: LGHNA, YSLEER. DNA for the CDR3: TGCGCCAGCAGCCTATCCACAGGGGGCGGCACCGGGGAGCTGTTTTTT. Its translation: CASSLSTGGGTGELFF.

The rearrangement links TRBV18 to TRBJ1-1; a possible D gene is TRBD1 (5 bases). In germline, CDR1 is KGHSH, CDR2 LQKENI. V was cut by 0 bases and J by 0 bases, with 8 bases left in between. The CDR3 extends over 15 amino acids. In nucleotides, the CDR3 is TGTGCCAGCTCACCACCGCGACAGATGAACACTGAAGCTTTCTTT. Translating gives CASSPPRQMNTEAFF.

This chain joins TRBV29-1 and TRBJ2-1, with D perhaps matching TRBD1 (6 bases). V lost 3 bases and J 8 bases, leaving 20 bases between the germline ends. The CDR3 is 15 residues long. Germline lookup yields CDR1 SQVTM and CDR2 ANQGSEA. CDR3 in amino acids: CSVDPPAGVRHEQFF. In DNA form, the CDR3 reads TGCAGCGTTGACCCCCCGGCAGGGGTACGCCATGAGCAGTTCTTC.

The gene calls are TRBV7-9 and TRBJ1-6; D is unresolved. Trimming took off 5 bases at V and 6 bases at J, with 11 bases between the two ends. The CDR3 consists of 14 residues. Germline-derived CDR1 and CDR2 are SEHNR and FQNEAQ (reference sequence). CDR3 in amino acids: CASSPSRINSPLHF. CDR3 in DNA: TGTGCCAGCAGCCCAAGTCGTATTAATTCACCCCTCCACTTT.

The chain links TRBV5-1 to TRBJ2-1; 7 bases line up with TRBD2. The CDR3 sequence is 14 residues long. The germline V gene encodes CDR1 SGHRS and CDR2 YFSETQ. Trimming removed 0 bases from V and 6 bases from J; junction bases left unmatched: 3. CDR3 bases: TGCGCCAGCAGCTTGGCCGGGGGGTTCAATGAGCAGTTCTTC. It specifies CASSLAGGFNEQFF.

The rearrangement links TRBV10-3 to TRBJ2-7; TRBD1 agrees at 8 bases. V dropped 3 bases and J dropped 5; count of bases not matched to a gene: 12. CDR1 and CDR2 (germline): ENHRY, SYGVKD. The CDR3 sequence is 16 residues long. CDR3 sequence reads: CAISDSSGQGTDEQYF. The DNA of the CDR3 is TGTGCCATCAGTGATTCTTCAGGACAGGGTACCGACGAGCAGTACTTC.

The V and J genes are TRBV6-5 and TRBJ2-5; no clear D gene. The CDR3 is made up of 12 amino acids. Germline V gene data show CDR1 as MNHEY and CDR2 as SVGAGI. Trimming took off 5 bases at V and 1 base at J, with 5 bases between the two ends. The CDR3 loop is CASSAVQETQYF. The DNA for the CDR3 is TGTGCCAGCAGTGCCGTCCAAGAGACCCAGTACTTC.

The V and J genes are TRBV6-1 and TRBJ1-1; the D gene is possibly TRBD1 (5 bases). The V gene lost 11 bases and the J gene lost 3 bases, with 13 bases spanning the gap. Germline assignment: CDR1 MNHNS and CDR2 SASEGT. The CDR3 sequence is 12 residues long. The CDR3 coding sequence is TGTGCCTTGGGAGACAGACACACTGAAGCTTTCTTT. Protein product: CALGDRHTEAFF.

CDR3 region: CASSLQGTGELFF. The CDR3 region has the DNA TGCGCCAGCAGCTTACAGGGGACCGGGGAGCTGTTTTTT. The J gene is TRBJ2-2, the V gene TRBV5-1, with 7 positions matching TRBD1. The CDR3 totals 13 residues. Germline V lookup: CDR1 SGHRS, CDR2 YFSETQ. V gave up 2 bases and J gave up 5 bases; unmatched junction bases: 0.

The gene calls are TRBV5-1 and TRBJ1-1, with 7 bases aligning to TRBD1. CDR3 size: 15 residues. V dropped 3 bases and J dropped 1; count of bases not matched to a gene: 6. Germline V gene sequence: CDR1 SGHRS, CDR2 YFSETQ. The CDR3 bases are TGCGCCAGCAGCTCGACAGGGTCTCAGAACACTGAAGCTTTCTTT. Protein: CASSSTGSQNTEAFF.